Listed here are 16 T cell receptor beta chains from one sample, sequenced in a study of patients and donors after allogeneic stem cell transplantation. TCRdb passed the RT-PCR reads through MiXCR, listing each CDR3 protein once. The sample lists roughly 190,000 distinct CDR3 sequences, around 41% occurring once. Sequencing was carried out using blood, either unsorted or a sorted T cell fraction (not recorded which). These receptors were obtained from a human donor who was either an allogeneic HSCT recipient or a stem cell or donor lymphocyte infusion donor (not recorded which). It is not recorded whose cells these are; they may come from a transplant donor.

The chain uses TRBV12-3 or TRBV12-4 and TRBJ2-3, with 13 positions matching TRBD2. The CDR3 spans 17 residues. J lost 2 bases, V lost 6 bases, and 8 bases had no gene match. CDR3 nucleotides: TGTGCCAGCAGGGCCCCGGGACTAGCGGGATCCACAGATACGCAGTATTTT. Its translation: CASRAPGLAGSTDTQYF.

This clonotype was counted between two and nine times. The chain employs TRBV18 and TRBJ1-1; a possible D gene is TRBD1 (5 bases). Trimming pared 4 bases from V and 4 bases from J, leaving 13 bases between. This CDR3 has 14 amino acids. CDR1 is KGHSH, CDR2 LQKENI, per germline. This CDR3 reads CASSRVGGSTEAFF. Here the CDR3 DNA reads TGTGCCAGCTCACGAGTTGGGGGGAGCACTGAAGCTTTCTTT.

This rearrangement joins TRBV3-1 to TRBJ1-1, with D tentatively TRBD1 (5 bases). The V gene's germline CDR1 is LGHDT and CDR2 YNNKEL (reference sequence). The CDR3 is 12 residues long. Trimming stripped 4 bases from V and 5 bases from J, with 8 bases between. The CDR3 DNA reads TGTGCCAGCAGCCCCGGGGCGACTGAAGCTTTCTTT. This codes for CASSPGATEAFF.

The V gene is TRBV25-1, the J gene TRBJ1-2, with a tentative D call TRBD1 (6 bases). CDR1 and CDR2 from the germline V gene are MGHDK and SYGVNS. The CDR3 has 16 amino acids. Trimming removed 3 bases at V and 3 bases at J, with 17 bases between. CDR3 residues: CASSDHRDRMDYGYTF. CDR3 nucleotides: TGTGCCAGCAGTGACCACAGGGATCGAATGGACTATGGCTACACCTTC.

This chain links TRBV21-1 with TRBJ2-1; TRBD2 reflects the table's D call only, with no check against the DNA. TRBV21-1 is labeled a pseudogene. CDR3 length: 17 amino acids. In DNA form, the CDR3 reads TGTGCCAGCAGCAAGCGAACCGGGACTAGGCAATTTGGTGAGCAGTTCTTC. It specifies CASSKRTGTRQFGEQFF.

This chain uses TRBV12-3 or TRBV12-4 with TRBJ1-2; perhaps TRBD1 as D (6 bases). V dropped 4 bases and J dropped 9 bases, with 15 bases sitting between them. The CDR3 spans 13 residues. CDR3 amino acids: CASSSGRQGSYTF. The CDR3, as DNA: TGTGCCAGCAGTTCCGGGAGGCAGGGGAGCTACACCTTC.

This chain joins TRBV10-2 and TRBJ1-2; a possible D gene is TRBD1 (5 bases). The CDR3 spans 12 residues. CDR1 WSHSY and CDR2 SAAADI come from the germline V gene. V shed 6 bases and J shed 8 bases, with 13 bases lying between them. CDR3 in amino acids: CASSAEQEGYTF. The CDR3 coding sequence is TGCGCCAGCAGCGCCGAACAGGAGGGCTACACCTTC.

J is TRBJ2-1 and V is TRBV5-1; TRBD2 aligns across 11 bases. Germline V gene lookup returns CDR1 SGHRS and CDR2 YFSETQ. After removal of 3 bases from V and 1 base from J, the junction contained 3 bases not matched to a gene. This CDR3 has 16 residues. The CDR3 here is CASSYLAGGSYNEQFF. DNA of the CDR3: TGCGCCAGCAGCTACCTAGCGGGAGGTTCCTACAATGAGCAGTTCTTC. The full variable domain, with the rest looked up from reference TRBV5-1 and TRBJ2-1, is KAGVTQTPRYLIKTRGQQVTLSCSPISGHRSVSWYQQTPGQGLQFLFEYFSETQRNKGNFPGRFSGRQFSNSRSEMNVSTLELGDSALYLCASSYLAGGSYNEQFFGPGTRLTVL.

The chain uses TRBV15 and TRBJ2-1; TRBD2 matches 13 bases. Per germline, CDR1 LNHNV and CDR2 YYDKDF (reference sequence). The CDR3 has 20 residues. The J segment lost 2 bases and the V segment lost 1 base, leaving 11 bases of the junction unmatched. CDR3 DNA: TGTGCCACCAGCAGAGCCTCGCCGGCACTAGCGGGAGGGCCCTACAATGAGCAGTTCTTC. Translating gives CATSRASPALAGGPYNEQFF.

This chain uses TRBV19 with TRBJ2-3, with D tentatively TRBD2 (6 bases). V was cut by 8 bases and J by 2 bases, with 11 bases left in between. This CDR3 spans 13 amino acids. CDR1 LNHDA and CDR2 SQIVND come from the germline V gene (reference sequence). CDR3 sequence: CASSGVPTDTQYF. In DNA form, the CDR3 reads TGTGCCAGTTCGGGAGTTCCCACAGATACGCAGTATTTT.

V usage is TRBV12-3 or TRBV12-4 and J usage is TRBJ1-2, with 7 nucleotides matching TRBD1. The CDR3 sequence is 15 residues long. Losses at the gene ends were 1 base for V and 5 bases for J; bases not matched to a gene: 7. Here the CDR3 DNA reads TGTGCCAGCAGTTTAGTCACAGGGGCTACTTATGGCTACACCTTC. Its translation is CASSLVTGATYGYTF.

The rearrangement links TRBV4-3 to TRBJ1-3; a weak D match, TRBD1 (6 bases). The germline V and J ends were trimmed by 0 bases and 4 bases, with 10 bases remaining between them. The CDR3 is made up of 15 amino acids. Germline-derived CDR1 and CDR2 are LGHNA and YSLEER. DNA for the CDR3: TGCGCCAGCAGCCAAGATCCGGGGGCAGGAAACACCATATATTTT. Translated, it gives CASSQDPGAGNTIYF.

The chain couples TRBV12-3 or TRBV12-4 to TRBJ1-2; possible D gene TRBD1, 5 bases. This CDR3 is built from 13 residues. V was shortened by 5 bases and J by 14 bases, with 21 bases between the two germline ends. CDR3 in amino acids: CASSPETAMATTF. CDR3 DNA: TGTGCCAGCAGTCCAGAGACAGCTATGGCTACAACCTTC.

V gene TRBV7-9 combines with J gene TRBJ2-1; either TRBD1 or TRBD2 may supply D (7 bases each). Germline V gene data show CDR1 as SEHNR and CDR2 as FQNEAQ (reference sequence). This CDR3 has 17 residues. V was clipped by 4 bases and J by 6 bases, with 22 bases between them. As DNA, the CDR3 is TGTGCCAGCAGCTCCTCCCGCGGCAGGGGGGGATCCAATGAGCAGTTCTTC. Its translation: CASSSSRGRGGSNEQFF. The full variable domain, in which reference TRBV7-9 and TRBJ2-1 provide the parts outside the CDR3, is DTGVSQNPRHKITKRGQNVTFRCDPISEHNRLYWYRQTLGQGPEFLTYFQNEAQLEKSRLLSDRFSAERPKGSFSTLEIQRTEQGDSAMYLCASSSSRGRGGSNEQFFGPGTRLTVL.

The J gene is TRBJ2-1, the V gene TRBV27; D is unclear. Trimming removed 8 bases at V and 9 bases at J, with 11 bases between. CDR3 length: 11 amino acids. CDR1 and CDR2 (germline): MNHEY, SMNVEV (reference sequence). CDR3 region: CASAQAGEQFF. The CDR3 bases are TGTGCCAGCGCTCAAGCTGGTGAGCAGTTCTTC.

This chain connects TRBV6-6 to TRBJ2-7; 9 nucleotides agree with TRBD1. This CDR3 spans 16 amino acids. Unmatched junction bases numbered 11, after V lost 6 bases and J lost 2 bases. From germline, CDR1 is MNHNY and CDR2 SVGAGI (reference sequence). The CDR3, as DNA: TGTGCCAGCAGCACCCCGGACAGGGGTCATACCTACGAGCAGTACTTC. Protein sequence: CASSTPDRGHTYEQYF.